A single sample gave rise to the 24 T cell receptor beta chains below, sequenced in a study of T cells in Graves' hyperthyroidism and ophthalmopathy. The investigators amplified TCR beta CDR3 regions from RNA transcripts. The TCR CDR3 first-round RT-PCR relied on the HTBI primer set. Using its own MiXCR run on the multiplex PCR reads, TCRdb lists one record per CDR3 protein. The data hold 400,000 to 500,000 distinct CDR3 sequences, with roughly 14% observed a single time. Material for sequencing was blood. The origin of the receptors is a man younger than 30 with Graves' ophthalmopathy.

The chain has TRBV18 and TRBJ2-2; D not resolved. The CDR3 contains 15 residues. CDR1 and CDR2 (germline): KGHSH, LQKENI. V gave up 1 base and J gave up 6 bases, with 12 bases separating them. This CDR3 reads CASSPLLYGPGELFF. The CDR3 DNA follows: TGTGCCAGCTCACCACTTTTGTACGGGCCCGGGGAGCTGTTTTTT.

This clonotype came up many times. V is TRBV11-2 and J is TRBJ2-2; TRBD2 might be the D (6 bases). The germline CDR1 and CDR2 sequences are SGHAT and FQNNGV. V shed 5 bases and J shed 2 bases, with 12 bases lying between them. The CDR3 extends over 15 amino acids. CDR3 nucleotide sequence: TGTGCCAGCAGCCCAAGTAGCGGAAACACCGGGGAGCTGTTTTTT. Translated, it gives CASSPSSGNTGELFF.

The sample holds one count of this clonotype. V usage is TRBV20-1 and J usage is TRBJ1-1, with TRBD1 as a possible D gene (6 bases). Deletions cut 6 bases from V and 1 base from J, with 12 bases between. The CDR3 length is 13 residues. CDR1 is DFQATT and CDR2 is SNEGSKA in the germline V gene (reference sequence). The CDR3 DNA follows: TGCAGTGCCCGGACAGCTCAGAACACTGAAGCTTTCTTT. Translated, it gives CSARTAQNTEAFF.

This clonotype was counted between two and nine times. The chain employs TRBV4-1 and TRBJ1-2; D gene uncertain. Trimming shortened V by 0 bases and J by 4 bases, and 12 bases separated the two germline ends. The V gene's germline CDR1 is MGHRA and CDR2 YSYEKL. The CDR3 has 15 amino acids. The CDR3 DNA follows: TGCGCCAGCAGCCAAGATGTGTCGAAGACCTATGGCTACACCTTC. It codes for CASSQDVSKTYGYTF.

The rearrangement joins TRBV4-2 to TRBJ2-2; D is possibly TRBD1 or TRBD2 (5 bases each). V was shortened by 3 bases and J by 0 bases, with 11 bases between the two germline ends. The CDR3 extends over 16 amino acids. Germline V gene data show CDR1 as LGHNA and CDR2 as YNFKEQ. This chain's CDR3 is CASSHSGTTNTGELFF. The CDR3 coding sequence is TGTGCCAGCAGCCATTCCGGGACGACGAACACCGGGGAGCTGTTTTTT.

The V and J genes are TRBV6-2 or TRBV6-3 and TRBJ2-2; D gene uncertain. Trimming removed 0 bases from V and 1 base from J, with 3 bases in between. The CDR3 contains 14 residues. The germline V gene encodes CDR1 MNHEY and CDR2 SVGEGT. The CDR3 sequence: CASSYSMNTGELFF. CDR3 bases: TGTGCCAGCAGTTACTCGATGAACACCGGGGAGCTGTTTTTT.

Of note for this clonotype: A much larger clone differs from this one at a single base, so this may be a read error. The chain recombines TRBV6-2 or TRBV6-3 with TRBJ1-2; tentative D call: TRBD1 (5 bases). Trimming removed 5 bases from V and 5 bases from J, with 18 bases in between. CDR3 length: 15 residues. Germline V lookup: CDR1 MNHEY, CDR2 SVGEGT. Here the CDR3 reads CASSPSWGITYGYTF. In nucleotides, the CDR3 is TGTGCCAGCAGTCCGAGTTGGGGGATCACGTATGGCTACACCTTC.

This clonotype was recorded a few times. The rearrangement uses TRBV7-8 and TRBJ2-3, with D uncertain. Trimming took 0 bases from V and 5 from J, leaving 6 bases between them. The CDR3 contains 13 residues. The germline gives CDR1 SGHVS, CDR2 FQNEAQ. CDR3 in amino acids: CASSLARVDTQYF. The DNA for the CDR3 is TGTGCCAGCAGCTTAGCGCGCGTAGATACGCAGTATTTT.

In this sample, this clonotype turned up many times. V and J are TRBV12-3 or TRBV12-4 and TRBJ1-4, with 8 bases that match TRBD1. The CDR3 length is 14 residues. The V and J ends lost 5 bases and 2 bases, in that order; junction bases with no gene match: 1. The CDR3 reads CASSRDRTNEKLFF. The CDR3 DNA sequence: TGTGCCAGCAGTCGGGACAGGACTAATGAAAAACTGTTTTTT.

This clonotype was counted ten times or more. This chain uses TRBV7-2 with TRBJ1-1; D is possibly TRBD1 (6 bases). The ends were cut back, 5 bases at V and 7 bases at J, with 20 bases in the middle. The CDR3 contains 15 residues. The germline gives CDR1 SGHTA, CDR2 FQGNSA. For the CDR3, the DNA is TGTGCCAGCAGCCTCAATCAGGGGACTCGAGTTGAAGCTTTCTTT. Its translation is CASSLNQGTRVEAFF.

Many counts were recorded for this clonotype. CDR3 bases: TGTGCCAGCAGCCTGGGACAGGGGGCTTATCAGCCCCAGCATTTT. Its translation is CASSLGQGAYQPQHF. V usage is TRBV5-5 and J usage is TRBJ1-5; TRBD1 aligns across 12 bases. The CDR3 is made up of 15 amino acids. The V and J ends lost 4 bases and 5 bases, in that order; junction bases with no gene match: 4. Germline loops: CDR1 SGHKS, CDR2 YYEKEE (reference sequence).

This clonotype was seen ten or more times. The CDR3 is CASSLGTGRTYEQYF. CDR3 sequence (DNA): TGTGCCAGCAGCTTGGGGACAGGGAGGACCTACGAGCAGTACTTC. The chain carries TRBV11-2 and TRBJ2-7; 9 bases match TRBD1. Germline V lookup: CDR1 SGHAT, CDR2 FQNNGV. The ends lost 3 bases at V and 2 bases at J; junction bases unmatched: 5. The CDR3 is 15 amino acids.

This clonotype was seen repeatedly, ten times or more. The chain couples TRBV5-1 to TRBJ1-4; D is undetermined. V was pared by 0 bases and J by 8 bases, with 14 bases between. Germline CDR1 SGHRS, CDR2 YFSETQ. The CDR3 has 15 residues. The CDR3 DNA reads TGCGCCAGCAGCTTGGCCGCGGGTATGCAGGAAAAACTGTTTTTT. The encoded protein is CASSLAAGMQEKLFF. The variable domain in full, with the rest retrieved from reference TRBV5-1 and TRBJ1-4, is KAGVTQTPRYLIKTRGQQVTLSCSPISGHRSVSWYQQTPGQGLQFLFEYFSETQRNKGNFPGRFSGRQFSNSRSEMNVSTLELGDSALYLCASSLAAGMQEKLFFGSGTQLSVL.

This clonotype was observed many times. The V gene is TRBV20-1, the J gene TRBJ1-1; D remains ambiguous. V lost 3 bases, J lost 5 bases, and 16 bases lay in between. The length of the CDR3 is 14 residues. Germline lookup yields CDR1 DFQATT and CDR2 SNEGSKA (reference sequence). The chain's CDR3 is CSARGYRLWTEAFF. The CDR3 DNA sequence: TGCAGTGCTAGGGGTTACAGATTATGGACTGAAGCTTTCTTT.

This clonotype was recorded many times. This sequence joins TRBV30 and TRBJ2-7; D may be TRBD2 (6 bases). This CDR3 has 12 residues. Germline V gives CDR1 GTSNPN, CDR2 SVGIG (reference sequence). With 2 bases removed from V and 3 bases from J, the gap between germline ends came to 8 bases. CDR3 bases: TGTGCCTGGAGTTGGGGGGACTACGAGCAGTACTTC. Its protein product is CAWSWGDYEQYF. The full variable domain, its missing parts supplied by reference TRBV30 and TRBJ2-7, is SQTIHQWPATLVQPVGSPLSLECTVEGTSNPNLYWYRQAAGRGLQLLFYSVGIGQISSEVPQNLSASRPQDRQFILSSKKLLLSDSGFYLCAWSWGDYEQYFGPGTRLTVT.

A few counts support this clonotype. J is TRBJ2-7 and V is TRBV11-2, with 9 bases lining up with TRBD1. The junction had 12 bases not matched to a gene; V was cut back by 0 bases and J by 3 bases. The CDR3 has 18 residues. Germline CDR1 reads SGHAT; CDR2 reads FQNNGV. CDR3 protein: CASSLDRRGQGPYYEQYF. In DNA form, the CDR3 reads TGTGCCAGCAGCTTAGATCGGAGGGGACAGGGCCCATACTACGAGCAGTACTTC.

This clonotype has a single count. The CDR3 nucleotides are TGTGCCAGCAGCCCCCACCGGACAGGGTTGTCTGAAGCTTTCTTT. Its translation: CASSPHRTGLSEAFF. V usage is TRBV7-9 and J usage is TRBJ1-1, with 8 bases fitting TRBD1. The J segment lost 6 bases and the V segment lost 5 bases, leaving 11 bases of the junction unmatched. The CDR3 extends over 15 amino acids. Germline CDR1 reads SEHNR; CDR2 reads FQNEAQ (reference sequence).

This clonotype was seen repeatedly, ten times or more. The chain recombines TRBV6-6 with TRBJ2-1, with D perhaps TRBD1 or TRBD2 (5 bases each). The germline gives CDR1 MNHNY, CDR2 SVGAGI (reference sequence). Trimming cost V 2 bases and J 0 bases, with 8 bases left between them. The CDR3 consists of 15 residues. CDR3 sequence (DNA): TGTGCCAGCAGTTACCGGGACGCCTCCTACAATGAGCAGTTCTTC. The encoded protein is CASSYRDASYNEQFF.

This clonotype was found many times. The chain combines TRBV30 with TRBJ2-7; D gene unclear. Trimming cost V 3 bases and J 5 bases, with 11 bases left between them. The germline CDR1 and CDR2 sequences are GTSNPN and SVGIG (reference sequence). The CDR3 contains 12 residues. The CDR3: CAWRKGNHEQYF. The DNA for the CDR3 is TGTGCCTGGAGGAAGGGTAACCACGAGCAGTACTTC.

J is TRBJ1-2 and V is TRBV6-1; no firm D call. CDR3 size: 13 residues. V was clipped by 6 bases and J by 0 bases, with 8 bases between them. Germline V gene lookup returns CDR1 MNHNS and CDR2 SASEGT. DNA for the CDR3: TGTGCCAGCAGCACCACAACTAACTATGGCTACACCTTC. Translated: CASSTTTNYGYTF.

This clonotype was recorded at least ten times. This chain connects TRBV11-3 to TRBJ1-5; TRBD1 might be the D (5 bases). This CDR3 contains 17 residues. V lost 4 bases to trimming and J lost 4 bases, with 20 bases between them. Germline V lookup: CDR1 SGHNT, CDR2 YENEEA. This CDR3 reads CASSSPGGAGWNQPQHF. The CDR3 bases are TGTGCCAGCAGCTCCCCCGGAGGTGCAGGGTGGAATCAGCCCCAGCATTTT.

This chain joins TRBV7-6 and TRBJ2-4; 7 bases line up with TRBD1. V shed 4 bases and J 8 bases; nucleotides not matched to a gene: 5. The CDR3 contains 13 residues. Per germline, CDR1 SGHVS and CDR2 FNYEAQ. CDR3 sequence reads: CASSSGQWYIQYF. CDR3 nucleotide sequence: TGTGCCAGCAGCTCGGGACAGTGGTACATTCAGTACTTC.

A note on this clonotype: One base away lies a much larger clone, so this may be a sequencing read error. This chain joins TRBV27 and TRBJ2-1; D gene uncertain. The end of the DNA aligns better with TRBJ2-7, so the J call may be wrong. Germline assignment: CDR1 MNHEY and CDR2 SMNVEV (reference sequence). CDR3 length: 14 amino acids. DNA of the CDR3: TGTGCCAGCAGTTTCCGCAACTCCTACAATGAGCAGTACTTC. As protein: CASSFRNSYNEQYF.

The sample holds many counts of this clonotype. The J gene is TRBJ2-3, the V gene TRBV6-1; 15 positions match TRBD2. The V segment lost 5 bases and the J segment 5 bases; nucleotides outside the gene matches: 5. Germline loops: CDR1 MNHNS, CDR2 SASEGT. The CDR3 runs 16 residues. The CDR3 DNA reads TGTGCCAGCAGTCACCTGGGACTAGCGGGAGGAGATACGCAGTATTTT. This translates into CASSHLGLAGGDTQYF.